This T cell receptor beta chain was found in a study of blood T cell repertoires in COVID-19. Study summary: Donors in the United States, Italy and Spain gave samples during acute or convalescent COVID-19. In each case, the material was cDNA or gDNA derived from T cells, B-cell-depleted T cells, or PBMCs.

Trimming took 5 bases from V and 10 from J, leaving 15 bases between them. The length of the CDR3 is 13 residues. Germline CDR1 is SGHAT and CDR2 is FQNNGV. The authors' processing: Quantification of nucleated cells was approximated via reference gene primer amplification. Only in-frame clones appear in the TCRdb table, and some are missing; sequencing was by immunoSEQ multiplex PCR. That table is the source of V, J and clone size, and D and trimming were worked out from the DNA. The sample has 95,000 to 150,000 clones; 70% to 85% are singletons. This receptor was obtained from a human donor with acute or convalescent COVID-19. The donor label of this sample is uncertain. J is TRBJ1-5 and V is TRBV11-2; D might be TRBD1 (6 bases). The sequenced material came from peripheral blood. The CDR3 here is CASSPQGQSPQHF. The CDR3 DNA follows: TGTGCCAGCAGCCCTCAGGGGCAATCTCCCCAGCATTTT.